The clone carrying this T cell receptor (beta chain) was observed a few times. What it binds is unknown. This sequence may be a read error, since a much larger clone differs from it by one base. The sample originates from a study of T cells in Graves' hyperthyroidism and ophthalmopathy. Overall study context: Specimen type is peripheral blood, collected at initial diagnosis prior to any treatment. Study results and limitations: Ophthalmopathy and stable hyperthyroidism were separated by a 13 V-J model. Blood also showed most of the thyroid clonotypes that were expanded above 0.001.

It was RNA transcripts that yielded the amplified TCR beta CDR3 regions. HTBI primers were used for first-round RT-PCR of the TCR CDR3. TCRdb ran MiXCR on the multiplex PCR reads and lists one entry per CDR3 protein. Here the sample spans under 800,000 distinct CDR3 sequences, around 15% being singletons. The sequence was obtained from a woman younger than 35 with Graves' hyperthyroidism. The sample comprised blood.

The CDR3 region has the DNA TGTGCCAGCAGCTTAATGTACAATGAGCAGTTCTTC. This translates into CASSLMYNEQFF. The chain combines TRBV7-9 with TRBJ2-1; D is undetermined. Per germline, CDR1 SEHNR and CDR2 FQNEAQ (reference sequence). The CDR3 runs to 12 residues. V was clipped by 2 bases and J by 4 bases, with 3 bases between them.